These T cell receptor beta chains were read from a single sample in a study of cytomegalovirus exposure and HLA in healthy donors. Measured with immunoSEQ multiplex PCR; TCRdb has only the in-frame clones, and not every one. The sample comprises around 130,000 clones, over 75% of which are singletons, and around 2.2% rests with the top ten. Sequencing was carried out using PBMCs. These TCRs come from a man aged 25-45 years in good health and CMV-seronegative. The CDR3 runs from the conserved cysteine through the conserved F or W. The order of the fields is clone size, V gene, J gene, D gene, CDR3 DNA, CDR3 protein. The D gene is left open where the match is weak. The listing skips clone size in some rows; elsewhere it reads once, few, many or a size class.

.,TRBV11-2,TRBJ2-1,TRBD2,TGTGCCAGCAGCTTAGAGTACGGCTGGTTGAGCGGGGGAAATGAGCAGTTCTTC,CASSLEYGWLSGGNEQFF
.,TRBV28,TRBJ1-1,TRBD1,TGTGCCAGCAGTTTAGGACAGGGAAGAGGTGAAGCTTTCTTT,CASSLGQGRGEAFF
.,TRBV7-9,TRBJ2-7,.,TGTTCCAGCAGCTTAGGAGGGAACGAGCAGTACTTC,CSSSLGGNEQYF
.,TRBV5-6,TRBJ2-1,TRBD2,TGTGCCAGCAGCTGGTGGTATAGCGGGGGGCTACCGGAGTTCTTC,CASSWWYSGGLPEFF
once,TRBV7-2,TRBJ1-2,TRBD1,TGTGCCAGCAGCTATGAGACAGGGGTATATGGTGGCTACACCTTC,CASSYETGVYGGYTF
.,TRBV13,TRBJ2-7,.,TGTGCCAGCAGCTACTCGGGAAGAAGCTCCTACGAGCAGTACTTC,CASSYSGRSSYEQYF
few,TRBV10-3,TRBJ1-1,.,TGTGCCATCACCAACTACGAATTGAACACTGAAGCTTTCTTT,CAITNYELNTEAFF
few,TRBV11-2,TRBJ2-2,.,TGTGCCAGCAGCTTAGTAGCCGGGGAGCTGTTTTTT,CASSLVAGELFF
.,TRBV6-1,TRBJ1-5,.,TGTGCCAGCAGTGAAGGGGGGACAACCCTTTCGAGGAGACAGCCCCAGCATTTT,CASSEGGTTLSRRQPQHF
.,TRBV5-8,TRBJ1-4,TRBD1,TGTGCCAGCAGCCAGGGTCCTAACAGGGGTAATGAAAAACTGTTTTTT,CASSQGPNRGNEKLFF
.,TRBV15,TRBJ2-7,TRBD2,TGTGCCACCAGCAGAGTCCCTAGCGGGGGGGAGATATCCTACGAGCAGTACTTC,CATSRVPSGGEISYEQYF
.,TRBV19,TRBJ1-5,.,TGTGCCAGTAGTTACTTTAATCAGCCCCAGCATTTT,CASSYFNQPQHF
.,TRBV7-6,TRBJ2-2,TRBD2,TGTGCCAGCAGCCTACTAGCGGGGGGACCCAACACCGGGGAGCTGTTTTTT,CASSLLAGGPNTGELFF
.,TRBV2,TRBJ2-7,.,TGCGACGTAGGGAGCTCCTACGAGCAGTACTTC,CDVGSSYEQYF
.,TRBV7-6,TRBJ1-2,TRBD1,TGTGCCAGCAGCTCGGGACAGGGGGACTATGGCTACACCTTC,CASSSGQGDYGYTF
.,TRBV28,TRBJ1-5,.,TGTGCCAGCAGTTTGTCAGGGTCAGATCAGCCCCAGCATTTT,CASSLSGSDQPQHF
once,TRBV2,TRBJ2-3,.,TGTGCCAGCACCCCCTTGGGGACTAGCACAGATACGCAGTATTTT,CASTPLGTSTDTQYF
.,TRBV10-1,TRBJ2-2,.,TGCGCCAGCAGTGTAAGGGGGACCGGGGAGCTGTTTTTT,CASSVRGTGELFF
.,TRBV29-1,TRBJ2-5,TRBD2,TGCAGCGTTGTACTATTAGCGGGGGGGCAAGAGACCCAGTACTTC,CSVVLLAGGQETQYF
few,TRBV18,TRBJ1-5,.,TGTGCCAGCTCCCTCGGGAGCAATCAGCCCCAGCATTTT,CASSLGSNQPQHF
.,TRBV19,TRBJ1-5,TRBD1,TGTGCCAGTAGTGCCGGGACAGGTCTTAATCAGCCCCAGCATTTT,CASSAGTGLNQPQHF
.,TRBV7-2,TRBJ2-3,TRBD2,TGTGCCAGCAGCCTTAGACTAGCGGGGGGCCTAGATACGCAGTATTTT,CASSLRLAGGLDTQYF
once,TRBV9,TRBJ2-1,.,TGTGCCAGCAGCGCCCGCACAAGGGGTTCCTACAATGAGCAGTTCTTC,CASSARTRGSYNEQFF
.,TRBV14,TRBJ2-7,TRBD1,TGTGCCAGCAGGCGCGGGACAGGGTTCGATACCGAGCAGTACTTC,CASRRGTGFDTEQYF
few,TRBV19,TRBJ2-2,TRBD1,TGTGCCAGTACCTCGGAACAGGGGAAAAGTCGGACCGGGGAGCTGTTTTTT,CASTSEQGKSRTGELFF
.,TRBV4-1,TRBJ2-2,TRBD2,TGCGCCAGCAGCCTCAACGAGGGCCTCGCGGGGGGAAACACCGGGGAGCTGTTTTTT,CASSLNEGLAGGNTGELFF
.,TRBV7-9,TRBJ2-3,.,TGTGCCAGCAGCTTAGGGAGTACTAGACTCGGCACAGATACGCAGTATTTT,CASSLGSTRLGTDTQYF
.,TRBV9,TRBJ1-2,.,TGTGCCAGCAGCGTAGGGACAGCTAACTATGGCTACACCTTC,CASSVGTANYGYTF
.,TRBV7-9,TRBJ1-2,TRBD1,TGTGCCAGCAACCCCCAGGGGGGTGGCTATGGCTACACCTTC,CASNPQGGGYGYTF
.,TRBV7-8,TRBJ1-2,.,TGTGCCAGCAGCTTACAAGGGGCGGAGGGCTATGGCTACACCTTC,CASSLQGAEGYGYTF
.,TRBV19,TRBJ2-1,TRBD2,TGTGCCAGTAGTATAGATGAAGGTCTAGCGGGGGGGAACAATGAGCAGTTCTTC,CASSIDEGLAGGNNEQFF
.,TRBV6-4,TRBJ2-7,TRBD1,TGTGCCAGCAGTGGCAACAGGGGATTTCTTTTATACGAGCAGTACTTC,CASSGNRGFLLYEQYF
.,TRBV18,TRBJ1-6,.,TGTGCCAGTTCACCGTTGCCAGGGAATAATTCACCCCTCCACTTT,CASSPLPGNNSPLHF
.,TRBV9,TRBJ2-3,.,TGTGCCAGCAGCGTCAGGGGGGACGGGGTCACAGATACGCAGTATTTT,CASSVRGDGVTDTQYF
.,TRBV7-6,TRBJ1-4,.,TGTGCCAGCAGCCAGGGGCCGGGGGAAAAACTGTTTTTT,CASSQGPGEKLFF
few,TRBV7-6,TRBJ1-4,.,TGTGCCAGCAGCTTGGCAACGAATAATGAAAAACTGTTTTTT,CASSLATNNEKLFF
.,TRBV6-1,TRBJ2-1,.,TGTGCCAGCAGTCACCCCAGGGGCGATGAGCAGTTCTTC,CASSHPRGDEQFF
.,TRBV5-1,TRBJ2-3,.,TGCGCCAGCAGCTCATCTAGCGATACGCAGTATTTT,CASSSSSDTQYF
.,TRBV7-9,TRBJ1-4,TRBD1,TGTGCCAGCAGCTCAACAGGGGGCTTGGGAAATGAAAAACTGTTTTTT,CASSSTGGLGNEKLFF
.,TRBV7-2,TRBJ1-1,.,TGTGCCAGCAGCTCGACAGGGAACACTGAAGCTTTCTTT,CASSSTGNTEAFF
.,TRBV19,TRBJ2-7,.,TGTGCCAGTAGTCCGGGACATAGGTACGAGCAGTACTTC,CASSPGHRYEQYF
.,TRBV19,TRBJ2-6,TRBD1,TGTGCCAGTAGGGCACCGGGACAGACATCAAACTCTGGGGCCAACGTCCTGACTTTC,CASRAPGQTSNSGANVLTF
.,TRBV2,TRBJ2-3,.,TGTGCCAGCTCCCAGGACCGGGGTAAGAGAGATACGCAGTATTTT,CASSQDRGKRDTQYF
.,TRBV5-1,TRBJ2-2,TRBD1,TGCGCCAGCAAAACAACAGGGGGCGGAAACGGGGAGCTGTTTTTT,CASKTTGGGNGELFF
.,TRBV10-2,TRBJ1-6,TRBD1,TGCGCCAGCGCCCGACCCGGACAGGGGGCGAGATATAATTCACCCCTCCACTTT,CASARPGQGARYNSPLHF
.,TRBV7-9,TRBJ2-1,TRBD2,TGTGCCAGCAGCTACGGGCTAGCGGGTTACAATGAGCAGTTCTTC,CASSYGLAGYNEQFF
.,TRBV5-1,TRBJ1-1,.,TGCGCCAGCAGCTTGGGAGGTCGGATAGGCGGCACTGAAGCTTTCTTT,CASSLGGRIGGTEAFF
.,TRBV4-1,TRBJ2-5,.,TGCGCCAGCAGCCAAGGATCGGAGGAGACCCAGTACTTC,CASSQGSEETQYF
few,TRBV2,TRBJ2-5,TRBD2,TGTGCCAGCAGGGCGGGACTAGCGGGGTCCGGGACCCAGTACTTC,CASRAGLAGSGTQYF
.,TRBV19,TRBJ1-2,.,TGTGCCAGTACCTCTTGGGGGAGACAGGACAGCTATGGCTACACCTTC,CASTSWGRQDSYGYTF
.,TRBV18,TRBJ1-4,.,TGTGCCAGCTCACCACGGGACACCTTTGCAACTAATGAAAAACTGTTTTTT,CASSPRDTFATNEKLFF
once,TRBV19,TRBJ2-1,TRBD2,TGTGCCAGTTGTGAGCGGGGGTACAATGAGCAGTTCTTC,CASCERGYNEQFF
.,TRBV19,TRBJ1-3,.,TGTGCCAGTAGTATACGAGGCCCTACAATGGGAAACACCATATATTTT,CASSIRGPTMGNTIYF
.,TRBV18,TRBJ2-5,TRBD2,TGTGCCAGCTCACTTTGGACTAGCGGGCGGGAGACCCAGTACTTC,CASSLWTSGRETQYF
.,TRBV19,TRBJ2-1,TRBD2,TGTGCCAGTAGTATCGGGGGCGGGGGGGCCGATGAGCAGTTCTTC,CASSIGGGGADEQFF
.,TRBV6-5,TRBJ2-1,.,TGTGCCAGCAGGCAGGCAGCCAATGAGCAGTTCTTC,CASRQAANEQFF
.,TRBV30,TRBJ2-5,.,TGTGCCTGGAGTGGGGGGCCCCCACGGGAGACCCAGTACTTC,CAWSGGPPRETQYF
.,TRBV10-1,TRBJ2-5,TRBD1,TGCGCCAGCAGTGAGAGGGGACAGCCACAAGAGACCCAGTACTTC,CASSERGQPQETQYF
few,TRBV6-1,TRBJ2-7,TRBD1,TGTGCCAGCAGATCGGGACAGGGGAAGACCTACGAGCAGTACTTC,CASRSGQGKTYEQYF
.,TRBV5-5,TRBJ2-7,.,TGTGCCAGCAGAAGGAACGGAGCCTACGAGCAGTACTTC,CASRRNGAYEQYF